The clone carrying this TCR beta chain has just a few counts. Its specificity is not known. V dropped 8 bases and J dropped 0 bases, with 11 bases sitting between them. The CDR3 length is 14 residues. In germline, CDR1 is MDHEN, CDR2 SYDVKM. The sample originates from a study of blood T cells in healthy people across ages. Study information: Capture via template switching afforded approximately one barcoded beta molecule per two T cells.

Broader study findings: TCR beta diversity tracked closely with naive T cell percentage. As age increased, TCR beta diversity per million T cells fell in a roughly linear fashion.

With a J-beta primer mix and a sample-barcoded 5' primer, a second PCR ran about 7 to 12 cycles. A tag from a template-switch adaptor with 12 random nucleotides marked each cDNA molecule. TCRdb processed the 5' RACE reads anew with MiXCR; each CDR3 protein has one entry. The sample consists of 1.5 million to 2 million distinct CDR3 sequences, about 28% of them appearing once. Sequencing was carried out using blood. This TCR was recovered from a woman between 25 and 40 years old in good health. The chain has TRBV28 and TRBJ1-5; D ambiguous. The CDR3 loop reads CASAPLYSNQPQHF. For the CDR3, the DNA is TGTGCCAGCGCACCTCTTTATAGCAATCAGCCCCAGCATTTT.